One and the same sample provided the 4 T cell receptor beta chains below, sequenced in a study of OX40 agonist ivuxolimab in advanced cancers. Clones were sequenced by immunoSEQ multiplex PCR, and TCRdb holds only the in-frame ones, with some missing. The data contain about 70,000 clones, around 80% of them singletons. The material was CD4+ or CD8+ T cells sorted from blood, obtained in a trial of the OX40 agonist ivuxolimab. Source of these receptors: an adult with an advanced solid tumor such as melanoma, head and neck, liver or kidney cancer.

The chain uses TRBV28 and TRBJ2-3; D is uncertain. The CDR3 contains 14 residues. Deletions cut 10 bases from V and 1 base from J, with 15 bases between. Germline CDR1 reads MDHEN; CDR2 reads SYDVKM. For the CDR3, the DNA is TGTGCCACCTCCATGGTCGCGGGCACAGATACGCAGTATTTT. It encodes CATSMVAGTDTQYF.

The chain joins TRBV28 to TRBJ2-7; 9 bases match TRBD1. CDR3 size: 13 residues. Trimming cost V 10 bases and J 6 bases; bases outside gene matches: 10. The V gene's germline CDR1 is MDHEN and CDR2 SYDVKM. The CDR3 region has the DNA TGTGCCACCTACTACACAGGGGGCGGCGAGCAGTACTTC. Protein: CATYYTGGGEQYF.

The J gene is TRBJ2-5, the V gene TRBV28; D is perhaps TRBD1 (6 bases). The CDR3 is made up of 15 amino acids. Germline values: CDR1 MDHEN, CDR2 SYDVKM. V was shortened by 2 bases and J by 1 base, with 11 bases between the two germline ends. The CDR3 DNA reads TGTGCCAGCAGTTTAGACACAGGGCCCCAAGAGACCCAGTACTTC. Translated, it gives CASSLDTGPQETQYF.

The J gene is TRBJ1-5, the V gene TRBV5-8; possibly TRBD1 for D (5 bases). The V and J ends lost 6 bases and 1 base respectively, with 17 bases between them. Germline V lookup: CDR1 SGHTS, CDR2 YDEGEE. The CDR3 is 16 amino acids. The CDR3 loop reads CASTPRGGSSNQPQHF. Written as DNA, the CDR3 is TGTGCCAGCACCCCCCGGGGGGGGTCCAGCAATCAGCCCCAGCATTTT.